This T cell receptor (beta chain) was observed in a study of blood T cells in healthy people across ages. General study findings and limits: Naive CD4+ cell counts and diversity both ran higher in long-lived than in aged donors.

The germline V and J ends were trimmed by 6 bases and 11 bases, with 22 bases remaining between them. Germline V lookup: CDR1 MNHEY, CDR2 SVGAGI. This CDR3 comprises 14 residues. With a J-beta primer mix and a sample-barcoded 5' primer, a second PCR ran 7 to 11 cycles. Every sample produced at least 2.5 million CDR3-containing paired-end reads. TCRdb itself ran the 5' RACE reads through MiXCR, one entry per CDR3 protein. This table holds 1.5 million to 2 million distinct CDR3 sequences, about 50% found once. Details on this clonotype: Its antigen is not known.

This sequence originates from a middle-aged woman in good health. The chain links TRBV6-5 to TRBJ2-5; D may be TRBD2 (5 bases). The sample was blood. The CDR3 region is CASSLTDGVWEQYF. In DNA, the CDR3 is TGTGCCAGCAGCCTTACAGACGGGGTCTGGGAGCAGTACTTC.